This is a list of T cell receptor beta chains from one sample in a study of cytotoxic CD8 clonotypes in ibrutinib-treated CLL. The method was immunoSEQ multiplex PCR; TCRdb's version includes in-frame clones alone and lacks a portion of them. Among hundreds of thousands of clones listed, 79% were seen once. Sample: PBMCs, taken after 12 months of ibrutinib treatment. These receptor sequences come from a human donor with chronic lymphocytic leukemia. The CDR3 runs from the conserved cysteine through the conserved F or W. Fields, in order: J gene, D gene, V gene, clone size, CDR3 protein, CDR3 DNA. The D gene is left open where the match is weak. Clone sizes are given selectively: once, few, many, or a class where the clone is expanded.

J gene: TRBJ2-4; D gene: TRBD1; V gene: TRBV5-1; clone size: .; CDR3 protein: CASSTHPGQSSIQYF; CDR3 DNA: TGCGCCAGCAGCACCCACCCGGGACAGAGTTCCATTCAGTACTTC
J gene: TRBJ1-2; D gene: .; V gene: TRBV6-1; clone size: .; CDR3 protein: CASSESAGNYGYTF; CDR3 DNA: TGTGCCAGCAGTGAATCGGCAGGAAACTATGGCTACACCTTC
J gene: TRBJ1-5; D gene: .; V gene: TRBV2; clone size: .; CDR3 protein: CASSERGRIVTGTQHF; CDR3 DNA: TGTGCCAGCAGTGAAAGGGGACGGATAGTAACGGGGACCCAGCATTTT
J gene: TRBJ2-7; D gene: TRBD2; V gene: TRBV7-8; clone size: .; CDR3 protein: CASSLAGEGGSYEQYF; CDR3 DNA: TGTGCCAGCAGCTTAGCTGGGGAGGGTGGTTCCTACGAGCAGTACTTC
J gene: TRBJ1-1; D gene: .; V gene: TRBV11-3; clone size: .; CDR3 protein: CASSLEGRWNTEAFF; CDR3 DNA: TGTGCCAGCAGCTTAGAGGGGCGATGGAACACTGAAGCTTTCTTT
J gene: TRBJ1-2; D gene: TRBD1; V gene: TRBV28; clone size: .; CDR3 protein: CAVYLGQGAGTNYGYTF; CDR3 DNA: TGTGCCGTCTACCTCGGGCAGGGGGCCGGAACTAACTATGGCTACACCTTC
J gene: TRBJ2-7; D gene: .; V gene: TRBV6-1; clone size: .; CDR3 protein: CASSAGGTNYEQYF; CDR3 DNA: TGTGCCAGCAGTGCTGGGGGGACGAATTACGAGCAGTACTTC
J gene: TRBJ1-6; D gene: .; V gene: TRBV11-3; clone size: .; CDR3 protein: CASSLGGNSPLHF; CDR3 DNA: TGTGCCAGCAGCTTAGGGGGCAATTCACCCCTCCACTTT
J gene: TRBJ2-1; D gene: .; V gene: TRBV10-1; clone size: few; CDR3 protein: CASRPSGRNEQFF; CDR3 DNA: TGCGCCAGCAGGCCTTCGGGTAGGAATGAGCAGTTCTTC
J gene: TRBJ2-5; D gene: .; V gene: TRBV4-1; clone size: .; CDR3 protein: CASSARLLQETQYF; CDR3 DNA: TGCGCCAGCAGCGCTCGACTCCTCCAAGAGACCCAGTACTTC
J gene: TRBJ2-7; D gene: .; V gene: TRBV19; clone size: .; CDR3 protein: CASSIDRSGPYEQYF; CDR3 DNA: TGTGCCAGTAGTATAGATAGGTCGGGACCCTACGAGCAGTACTTC
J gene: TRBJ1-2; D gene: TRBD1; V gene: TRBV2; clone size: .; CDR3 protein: CASSGSLTGTNYGYTF; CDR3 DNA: TGTGCCAGCAGCGGCTCCCTGACAGGGACAAACTATGGCTACACCTTC
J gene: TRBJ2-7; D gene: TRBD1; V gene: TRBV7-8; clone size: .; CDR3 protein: CASRGPGQVASYEQYF; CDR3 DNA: TGTGCCAGCAGAGGGCCCGGACAGGTAGCCTCCTACGAGCAGTACTTC
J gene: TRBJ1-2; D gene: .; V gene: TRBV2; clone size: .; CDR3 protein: CASSEGGGRQGYYGYTF; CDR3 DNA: TGTGCCAGCAGTGAAGGGGGCGGACGGCAAGGGTACTATGGCTACACCTTC
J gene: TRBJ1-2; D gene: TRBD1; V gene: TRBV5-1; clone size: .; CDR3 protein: CASSHQGVNYGYTF; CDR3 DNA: TGCGCCAGCAGCCACCAGGGGGTCAACTATGGCTACACCTTC
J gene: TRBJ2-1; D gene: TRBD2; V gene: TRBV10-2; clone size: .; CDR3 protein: CASRGLAGDNEQFF; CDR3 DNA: TGCGCCAGCAGGGGACTAGCGGGAGACAATGAGCAGTTCTTC
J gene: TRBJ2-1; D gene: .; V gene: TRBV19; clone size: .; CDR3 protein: CASSIRGGGHNEQFF; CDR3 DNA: TGTGCCAGTAGTATACGAGGGGGGGGCCATAATGAGCAGTTCTTC
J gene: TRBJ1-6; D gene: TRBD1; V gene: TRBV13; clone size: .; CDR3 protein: CASSPGTGLNSPLHF; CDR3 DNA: TGTGCCAGCAGCCCCGGGACAGGCCTGAATTCACCCCTCCACTTT
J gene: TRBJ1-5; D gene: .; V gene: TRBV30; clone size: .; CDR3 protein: CAWSVRENQPQHF; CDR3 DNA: TGTGCCTGGAGTGTAAGAGAGAATCAGCCCCAGCATTTT
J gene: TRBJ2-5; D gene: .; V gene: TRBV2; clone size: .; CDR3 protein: CASNPGQETQYF; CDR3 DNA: TGTGCCAGCAATCCGGGGCAGGAGACCCAGTACTTC
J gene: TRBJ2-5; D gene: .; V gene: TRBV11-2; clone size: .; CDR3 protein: CASSFWGEETQYF; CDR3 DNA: TGTGCCAGCAGCTTTTGGGGAGAAGAGACCCAGTACTTC
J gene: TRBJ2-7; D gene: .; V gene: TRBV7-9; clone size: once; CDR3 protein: CASSLVARTAHEQYF; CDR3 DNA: TGTGCCAGCAGCTTAGTGGCCCGGACCGCCCACGAGCAGTACTTC
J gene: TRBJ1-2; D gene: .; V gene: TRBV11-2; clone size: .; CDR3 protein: CASSPQYGAGGYTF; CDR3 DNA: TGTGCCAGCAGCCCACAGTACGGGGCCGGTGGCTACACCTTC
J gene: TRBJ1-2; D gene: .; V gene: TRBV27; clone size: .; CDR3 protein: CASSPTRGIFYGYTF; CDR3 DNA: TGTGCCAGCAGTCCAACTCGGGGGATATTCTATGGCTACACCTTC
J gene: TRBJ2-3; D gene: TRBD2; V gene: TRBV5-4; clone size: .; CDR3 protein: CASSSGLAGGRGTDTQYF; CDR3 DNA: TGTGCCAGCAGCTCCGGACTAGCGGGGGGGAGGGGCACAGATACGCAGTATTTT
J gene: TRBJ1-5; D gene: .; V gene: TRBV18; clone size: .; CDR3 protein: CASSPEGIGNQPQHF; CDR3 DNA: TGTGCCAGCTCACCAGAAGGGATCGGCAATCAGCCCCAGCATTTT
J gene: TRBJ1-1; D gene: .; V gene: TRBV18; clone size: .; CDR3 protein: CASSPGKVEAFF; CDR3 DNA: TGTGCCAGCTCACCAGGAAAGGTTGAAGCTTTCTTT
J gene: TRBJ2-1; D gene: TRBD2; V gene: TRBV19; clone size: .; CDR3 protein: CASRGGSYEQFF; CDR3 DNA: TGTGCCAGTAGGGGGGGGAGTTATGAGCAGTTCTTC
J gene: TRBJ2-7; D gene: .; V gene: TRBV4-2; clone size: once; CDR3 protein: CASSQEATSYEQYF; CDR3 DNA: TGTGCCAGCAGCCAAGAGGCCACTTCCTACGAGCAGTACTTC
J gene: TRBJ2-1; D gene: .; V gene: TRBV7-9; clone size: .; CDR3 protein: CASINRDSKVYNEQFF; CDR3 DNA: TGTGCCAGCATTAACAGGGATTCCAAAGTGTACAATGAGCAGTTCTTC
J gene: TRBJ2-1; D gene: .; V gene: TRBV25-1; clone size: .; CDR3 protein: CASSESHTRASGSNEQFF; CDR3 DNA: TGTGCCAGCAGTGAATCCCATACTAGGGCCTCAGGTTCCAATGAGCAGTTCTTC
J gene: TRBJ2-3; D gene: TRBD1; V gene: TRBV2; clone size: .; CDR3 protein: CASSELRGPDTQYF; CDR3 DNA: TGTGCCAGCAGTGAATTAAGGGGGCCAGATACGCAGTATTTT
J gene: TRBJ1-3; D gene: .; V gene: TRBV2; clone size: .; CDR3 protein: CASSERDLRNTIYF; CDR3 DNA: TGTGCCAGCAGTGAACGGGACCTGAGAAACACCATATATTTT
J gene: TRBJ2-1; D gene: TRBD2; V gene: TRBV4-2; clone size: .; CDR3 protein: CASSTFRGSGNEQFF; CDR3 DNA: TGTGCCAGCAGCACATTTCGCGGGAGCGGAAATGAGCAGTTCTTC
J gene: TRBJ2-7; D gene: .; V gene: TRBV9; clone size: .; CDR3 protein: CASSPQQAWGHEQYF; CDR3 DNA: TGTGCCAGCAGCCCCCAACAGGCCTGGGGACACGAGCAGTACTTC
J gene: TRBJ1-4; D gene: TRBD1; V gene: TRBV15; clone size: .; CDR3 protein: CATSRDQGAREKLFF; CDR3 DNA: TGTGCCACCAGCAGAGATCAGGGGGCACGAGAAAAACTGTTTTTT
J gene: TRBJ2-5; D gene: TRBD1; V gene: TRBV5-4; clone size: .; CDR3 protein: CASSPGGRETQYF; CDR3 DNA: TGTGCCAGCAGCCCAGGGGGCCGAGAGACCCAGTACTTC
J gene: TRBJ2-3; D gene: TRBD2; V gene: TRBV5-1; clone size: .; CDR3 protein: CASSLEGLAGVPDTQYF; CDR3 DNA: TGCGCCAGCAGCTTGGAGGGCCTAGCGGGAGTCCCAGATACGCAGTATTTT
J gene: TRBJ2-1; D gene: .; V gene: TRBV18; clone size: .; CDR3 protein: CASSNRVVGDEQFF; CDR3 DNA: TGTGCCAGCTCGAACAGGGTGGTAGGGGATGAGCAGTTCTTC
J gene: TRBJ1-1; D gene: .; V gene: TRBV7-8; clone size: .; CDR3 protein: CASSWQTENTEAFF; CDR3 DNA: TGTGCCAGCAGCTGGCAGACTGAGAACACTGAAGCTTTCTTT
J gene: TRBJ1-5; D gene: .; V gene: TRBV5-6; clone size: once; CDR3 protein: CASSLVDGGQPQHF; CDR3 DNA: TGTGCCAGCAGCTTGGTAGATGGGGGCCAGCCCCAGCATTTT
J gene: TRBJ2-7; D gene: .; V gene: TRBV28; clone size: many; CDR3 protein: CASSSFIMDGQSSYEQYF; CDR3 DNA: TGTGCCAGCAGTTCCTTCATAATGGACGGTCAAAGCTCCTACGAGCAGTACTTC
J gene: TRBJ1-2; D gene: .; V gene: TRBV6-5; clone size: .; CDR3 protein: CASSYGSYGYTF; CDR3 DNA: TGTGCCAGCAGTTACGGAAGCTATGGCTACACCTTC
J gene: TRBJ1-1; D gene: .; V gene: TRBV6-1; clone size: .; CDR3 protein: CASSERSHRSDTEAFF; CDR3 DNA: TGTGCCAGCAGTGAGAGAAGTCACCGGTCTGACACTGAAGCTTTCTTT
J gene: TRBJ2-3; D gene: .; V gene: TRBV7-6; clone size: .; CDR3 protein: CASFPPGAPVTDTQYF; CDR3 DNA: TGTGCCAGCTTCCCCCCCGGGGCACCGGTCACAGATACGCAGTATTTT
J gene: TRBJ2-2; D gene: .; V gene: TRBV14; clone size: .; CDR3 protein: CASVWGRNTGELFF; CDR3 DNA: TGTGCCAGCGTGTGGGGGAGGAACACCGGGGAGCTGTTTTTT
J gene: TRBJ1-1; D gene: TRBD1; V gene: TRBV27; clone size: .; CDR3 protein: CASSSPGTGGDTEAFF; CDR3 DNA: TGTGCCAGCAGTTCTCCCGGGACAGGGGGGGACACTGAAGCTTTCTTT
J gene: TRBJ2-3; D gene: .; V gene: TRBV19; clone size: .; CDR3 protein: CASSSSLIDTQYF; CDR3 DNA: TGTGCCAGTAGTAGTTCTTTAATCGATACGCAGTATTTT
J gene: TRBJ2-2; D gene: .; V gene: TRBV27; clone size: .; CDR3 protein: CASTTIRYSRGGGTGELFF; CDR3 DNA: TGTGCCAGCACTACCATCCGGTATAGTAGGGGAGGTGGAACCGGGGAGCTGTTTTTT
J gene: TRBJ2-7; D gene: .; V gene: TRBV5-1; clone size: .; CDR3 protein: CASSLLGYEQYF; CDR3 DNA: TGCGCCAGCAGCCTCCTCGGCTACGAGCAGTACTTC
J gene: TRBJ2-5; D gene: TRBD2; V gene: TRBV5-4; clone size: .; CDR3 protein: CASSPRLAGTSETQYF; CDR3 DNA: TGTGCCAGCAGCCCGCGACTAGCGGGGACTTCAGAGACCCAGTACTTC
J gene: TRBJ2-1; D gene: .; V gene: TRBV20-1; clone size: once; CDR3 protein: CSARPGNEQFF; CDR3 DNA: TGCAGTGCTAGACCCGGCAATGAGCAGTTCTTC
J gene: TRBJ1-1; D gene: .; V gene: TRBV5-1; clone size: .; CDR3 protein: CASSLVGQNSEAFF; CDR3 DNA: TGCGCCAGCAGCTTGGTGGGGCAGAACTCTGAAGCTTTCTTT
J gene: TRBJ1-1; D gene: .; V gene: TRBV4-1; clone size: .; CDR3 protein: CASSQGGGYTEAFF; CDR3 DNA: TGCGCCAGCAGCCAAGGTGGGGGATACACTGAAGCTTTCTTT
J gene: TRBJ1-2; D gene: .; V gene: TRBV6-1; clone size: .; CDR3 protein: CASSSLHGYTF; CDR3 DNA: TGTGCCAGCAGTTCCCTCCACGGCTACACCTTC
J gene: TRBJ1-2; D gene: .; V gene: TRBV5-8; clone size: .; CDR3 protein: CASSLLGLAEGYTF; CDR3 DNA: TGTGCCAGCAGCTTGTTGGGGTTAGCGGAGGGCTACACCTTC
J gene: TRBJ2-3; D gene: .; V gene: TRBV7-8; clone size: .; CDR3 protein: CASSLMRVPSGEYF; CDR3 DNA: TGTGCCAGCAGCTTAATGCGGGTACCAAGTGGAGAGTATTTT
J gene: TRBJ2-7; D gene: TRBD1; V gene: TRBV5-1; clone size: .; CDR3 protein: CASSLFPRGPTPAEQYF; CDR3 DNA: TGCGCCAGCAGCTTGTTTCCCAGGGGGCCTACCCCCGCCGAGCAGTACTTC
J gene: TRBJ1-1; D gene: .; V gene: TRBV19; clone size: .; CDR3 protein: CASSIAGTFGTEAFF; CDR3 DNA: TGTGCCAGTAGTATAGCTGGAACTTTTGGAACTGAAGCTTTCTTT
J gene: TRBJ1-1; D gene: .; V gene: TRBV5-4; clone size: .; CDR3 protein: CASSSPTGNTEAFF; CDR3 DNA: TGTGCCAGCAGCTCCCCGACAGGGAACACTGAAGCTTTCTTT